This passage covers 20 T cell receptor beta chains from one sample sequenced in a study of T cells after yellow fever vaccination. One entry per CDR3 protein, called by TCRdb with MiXCR from the 5' RACE reads. Of approximately 300,000 distinct CDR3 sequences in the sample, 13% were seen once. The sample here was CD4+ T cells sorted from PBMCs, taken 45 days after the yellow fever booster vaccination. These TCRs come from a man aged 30-40 years who received the YFV17D yellow fever vaccine.

In DNA form, the CDR3 reads TGCAGTGCTAGGCCTCTGGGGGGGGCCCAGTACTTC. Translation: CSARPLGGAQYF. J is TRBJ2-5 and V is TRBV20-1, with 7 bases identical to TRBD2. CDR1 and CDR2 (germline): DFQATT, SNEGSKA (reference sequence). There are 12 residues in the CDR3. The ends lost 3 bases at V and 9 bases at J; junction bases unmatched: 7.

The rearrangement joins TRBV7-9 to TRBJ2-1, with D perhaps assigned TRBD1 or TRBD2 (5 bases each). Trimming cost V 8 bases and J 4 bases, with 12 bases left between them. The V gene's germline CDR1 is SEHNR and CDR2 FQNEAQ (reference sequence). This CDR3 spans 13 amino acids. The CDR3: CASGEGPYNEQFF. The DNA of the CDR3 is TGTGCCAGCGGAGAGGGGCCGTACAATGAGCAGTTCTTC.

There are a few counts of this clonotype. This chain joins TRBV7-2 and TRBJ2-7; 8 bases line up with TRBD1. Germline values: CDR1 SGHTA, CDR2 FQGNSA. The CDR3 covers 14 residues. With 5 bases clipped from V and 6 bases from J, the junction kept 9 bases outside the gene matches. CDR3 nucleotides: TGTGCCAGCAGCATAACAGGGGGGTTGTCCGAGCAGTACTTC. Translating gives CASSITGGLSEQYF.

The sample holds a few counts of this clonotype. CDR3 in amino acids: CSARDHLAFSTDTQYF. The CDR3 DNA follows: TGCAGTGCTAGAGATCACCTAGCGTTTAGCACAGATACGCAGTATTTT. The V call is TRBV20-1, the J call TRBJ2-3; D might be TRBD2 (6 bases). This CDR3 has 16 residues. Germline lookup yields CDR1 DFQATT and CDR2 SNEGSKA (reference sequence). Trimming shortened V by 0 bases and J by 0 bases, and 13 bases separated the two germline ends.

The chain is built from TRBV23-1 and TRBJ2-5, with a possible D match to TRBD1 (5 bases). TRBV23-1 is filed as an ORF, its function uncertain. Deletions cut 4 bases from V and 5 bases from J, with 20 bases between. CDR3 length equals 16 residues. This CDR3 reads CASSPRWSGPAETQYF. CDR3 nucleotide sequence: TGCGCCAGCAGTCCCCGGTGGTCAGGGCCGGCGGAGACCCAGTACTTC.

This sequence joins TRBV18 and TRBJ1-5; a weak D match, TRBD1 (5 bases). Germline-derived CDR1 and CDR2 are KGHSH and LQKENI. V lost 4 bases and J 6 bases, leaving 13 bases between the germline ends. CDR3 length equals 14 residues. CDR3 nucleotides: TGTGCCAGCTCACTTTCAGGGTACAGTCAGCCCCAGCATTTT. It is translated as CASSLSGYSQPQHF.

This clonotype was counted many times. The chain links TRBV20-1 to TRBJ2-3; D is perhaps TRBD2 (6 bases). Trimming stripped 3 bases from V and 4 bases from J, with 20 bases between. CDR3 size: 16 residues. In germline, CDR1 is DFQATT, CDR2 SNEGSKA (reference sequence). The CDR3 sequence: CSARGGRYPSADTQYF. The CDR3 nucleotides are TGCAGTGCTAGGGGTGGGAGGTACCCCTCGGCAGATACGCAGTATTTT.

The CDR3, as DNA: TGCAGTGCTAGAGTCGGGAGCGGGAGGGCCGGGGAGACCCAGTACTTC. As protein: CSARVGSGRAGETQYF. The rearrangement uses TRBV20-1 and TRBJ2-5, with 10 bases identical to TRBD2. V was pared by 1 base and J by 5 bases, with 10 bases of the junction left unmatched. Germline assignment: CDR1 DFQATT and CDR2 SNEGSKA (reference sequence). The CDR3 is 16 residues long.

The gene calls are TRBV4-3 and TRBJ2-7; D is undetermined. Per germline, CDR1 LGHNA and CDR2 YSLEER. The CDR3 has 15 residues. V dropped 0 bases and J dropped 4 bases, with 13 bases sitting between them. CDR3 loop: CASSQDHGLLYEQYF. The CDR3 region has the DNA TGCGCCAGCAGCCAAGATCACGGGCTCCTTTACGAGCAGTACTTC.

The chain uses TRBV28 and TRBJ2-2; D is ambiguous. Germline values: CDR1 MDHEN, CDR2 SYDVKM. Trimming cost V 3 bases and J 6 bases, with 8 bases left between them. CDR3 length: 13 amino acids. In nucleotides, the CDR3 is TGTGCCAGCAGTTTTTCAGAGGCCGGGGAGCTGTTTTTT. Protein product: CASSFSEAGELFF.

This chain uses TRBV21-1 with TRBJ2-7; the D call in the table, TRBD2, was not verified against the DNA. TRBV21-1 is listed as a pseudogene. There are 14 residues in the CDR3. The CDR3 DNA is TGTGCCAGCCATGGTAGCGTACGCTCCTACGAGCAGTACTTC. Amino acid sequence: CASHGSVRSYEQYF.

This clonotype has just a few counts. This chain links TRBV5-1 with TRBJ2-3; the D is unclear. The CDR3 sequence is 13 residues long. V lost 5 bases and J lost 4, with 11 bases in between. The germline CDR1 and CDR2 sequences are SGHRS and YFSETQ. This CDR3 is CASRLGRPDTQYF. As DNA, the CDR3 is TGCGCCAGCAGACTGGGCAGGCCAGATACGCAGTATTTT.

Ten or more counts support this clonotype. The rearrangement uses TRBV20-1 and TRBJ2-2; possibly TRBD1 or TRBD2 for D (5 bases each). Between the trimmed V and J ends, which lost 4 bases and 6 bases, there was a span of 12 bases. Per germline, CDR1 DFQATT and CDR2 SNEGSKA (reference sequence). This CDR3 has 13 residues. The CDR3 bases are TGCAGTGCTACGGGGCTGTCGGCCGGGGAGCTGTTTTTT. This gives the protein CSATGLSAGELFF.

The J gene is TRBJ2-7, the V gene TRBV11-2; D is ambiguous. Between the trimmed V and J ends, which lost 3 bases and 0 bases, there was a span of 21 bases. CDR3 length: 18 residues. Germline V lookup: CDR1 SGHAT, CDR2 FQNNGV. CDR3 coding DNA: TGTGCCAGCAGCTTCTCGAGATCCGAATTGAGAAGCTCCTACGAGCAGTACTTC. Protein product: CASSFSRSELRSSYEQYF. The variable domain in full, completed from reference TRBV11-2 and TRBJ2-7, reads EAGVAQSPRYKIIEKRQSVAFWCNPISGHATLYWYQQILGQGPKLLIQFQNNGVVDDSQLPKDRFSAERLKGVDSTLKIQPAKLEDSAVYLCASSFSRSELRSSYEQYFGPGTRLTVT.

This clonotype was observed a few times. The chain links TRBV6-5 to TRBJ2-7; D possibly uses TRBD1 or TRBD2 (5 bases each). Germline values: CDR1 MNHEY, CDR2 SVGAGI. The length of the CDR3 is 14 residues. The V and J ends lost 3 bases and 4 bases respectively, with 13 bases between them. CDR3 sequence: CASSYGRGRYEQYF. The CDR3 nucleotides are TGTGCCAGCAGTTATGGCCGGGGACGATACGAGCAGTACTTC.

The CDR3 spells CASSLIAGGLETQYF. Written as DNA, the CDR3 is TGTGCCAGCAGTTTGATAGCGGGAGGTTTGGAGACCCAGTACTTC. The rearrangement joins TRBV28 to TRBJ2-5; TRBD2 matches 10 bases. This CDR3 has 15 residues. V was clipped by 3 bases and J by 5 bases; unmatched bases: 6. From germline, CDR1 is MDHEN and CDR2 SYDVKM.

The chain couples TRBV7-9 to TRBJ2-5; 9 nucleotides agree with TRBD1. After removal of 8 bases from V and 5 bases from J, the junction contained 3 bases not matched to a gene. The CDR3 extends over 12 amino acids. Germline V lookup: CDR1 SEHNR, CDR2 FQNEAQ (reference sequence). The CDR3 DNA reads as TGTGCCAGCGGGACAGGGTGGGAGACCCAGTACTTC. As protein: CASGTGWETQYF.

This chain joins TRBV7-2 and TRBJ2-3; D not certain. CDR3 length: 16 residues. The V end lost 5 bases, the J end lost 3 bases, and 18 bases lay between the germline ends. CDR1 and CDR2 from the germline V gene are SGHTA and FQGNSA. The CDR3 is CASSPSRVPETDTQYF. The CDR3 DNA reads TGTGCCAGCAGCCCATCTCGAGTTCCAGAGACAGATACGCAGTATTTT.

This clonotype was seen more than once but under ten times. V gene TRBV4-3 combines with J gene TRBJ1-1, with D perhaps matching TRBD1 (6 bases). Germline lookup yields CDR1 LGHNA and CDR2 YSLEER. CDR3 length equals 14 residues. The V end was cut by 4 bases, the J end by 5 bases, with 14 bases between. CDR3 DNA sequence: TGCGCCAGCAGCCTAGGGGGTGTAAGAACTGAAGCTTTCTTT. The encoded protein is CASSLGGVRTEAFF.

This rearrangement joins TRBV7-2 to TRBJ2-1, with 10 bases identical to TRBD2. The CDR3 length is 16 residues. Trimming cost V 0 bases and J 9 bases; bases outside gene matches: 8. The V gene's germline CDR1 is SGHTA and CDR2 FQGNSA. Written as DNA, the CDR3 is TGTGCCAGCAGCTTAGCCCGGCTAGCGGGAGTGAGTGAGCAGTTCTTC. Its translation is CASSLARLAGVSEQFF.